The rows below give T cell receptor beta chains drawn from one sample of a study of control samples from healthy donors and cancer patients. Clones were read by immunoSEQ multiplex PCR, and TCRdb kept only the in-frame ones, dropping some. Here the sample spans 100,000 to 120,000 clones, around nine tenths being singletons. Specimen: PBMCs. All receptors derive from a woman aged 55-70 years with lung cancer. Each CDR3 is given with its conserved first and last residue.

j_call v_call cdr3_aa
TRBJ2-7 TRBV9 CASSVGIYYEQYF
TRBJ1-5 TRBV6-5 CASRLGQGFGQPQHF
TRBJ2-7 TRBV29-1 CSVEESYEQYF
TRBJ1-2 TRBV28 CASSPRTVSKGYTF
TRBJ1-5 TRBV9 CASSGSGGSNQPQHF
TRBJ2-5 TRBV27 CASSLKRGRQETQYF
TRBJ2-7 TRBV5-1 CASSLEARYEQYF
TRBJ2-5 TRBV5-1 CASSPSGSQETQYF
TRBJ2-7 TRBV4-1 CASSQGTQQGYEQYF
TRBJ2-2 TRBV4-3 CASSQVGPGTGSSGELFF
TRBJ2-7 TRBV15 CATSRVEAGAYEQYF
TRBJ2-5 TRBV5-1 CASRLAGVQETQYF
TRBJ2-1 TRBV27 CASRAREKISYNEQFF
TRBJ2-2 TRBV7-3 CASSLSSASGELFF
TRBJ2-7 TRBV6-6 CASSPPGTGPTYEQYF
TRBJ2-1 TRBV30 CASSTTSAYNEQFF
TRBJ2-3 TRBV6-5 CASSYGGGNTDTQYF
TRBJ2-7 TRBV6-5 CASSLAGGNYEQYF
TRBJ1-5 TRBV3-1/TRBV3-2 CASSGTGGQPQHF
TRBJ1-4 TRBV9 CASSVRGGEAYEKLFF
TRBJ2-7 TRBV15 CATSREWVLKGTEQYF
TRBJ2-1 TRBV19 CASSMGRGASYNEQFF
TRBJ2-7 TRBV5-1 CASSSGGGPYEQYF
TRBJ2-5 TRBV12-3/TRBV12-4 CASSWRAEETQYF